Listed below are T cell receptor beta chains from one sample, sequenced in a study of blood T cell repertoires in COVID-19. Sequencing used immunoSEQ multiplex PCR; TCRdb keeps in-frame clones, though not all of them. The table lists 200,000 to 250,000 clones, 82% of them singletons. Material: PBMCs or T cells enriched from blood (not recorded which). The receptors come from an older woman who had recovered from COVID-19. Both conserved end residues are part of each CDR3. The D gene is left open where the match is weak. Expanded clones are given a class, and other clones once, few, many or no size at all.

CDR3nt: TGTGCCAGCAGCATCCGTCCCCTCGGGACAGGGATCGGGGAAAAACTGTTTTTT
CDR3aa: CASSIRPLGTGIGEKLFF
len: 18
v_gene: TRBV9
j_gene: TRBJ1-4
d_gene: TRBD1
abundance: once

CDR3nt: TGTGCCAGTAGTATGATCAGCGGGAGGGAGAATGAGCAGTTCTTC
CDR3aa: CASSMISGRENEQFF
len: 15
v_gene: TRBV19
j_gene: TRBJ2-1
d_gene: TRBD2
abundance: .

CDR3nt: TGTGCCAGTAGTATATCCTGGGGCTTTGGGGCCAACGTCCTGACTTTC
CDR3aa: CASSISWGFGANVLTF
len: 16
v_gene: TRBV19
j_gene: TRBJ2-6
d_gene: .
abundance: .

CDR3nt: TGTGCCAGCATCCCCGGGTCGACTAATGAAAAACTGTTTTTT
CDR3aa: CASIPGSTNEKLFF
len: 14
v_gene: TRBV2
j_gene: TRBJ1-4
d_gene: .
abundance: .

CDR3nt: TGTGCCTGGAGTCCCCAGGGCCCGAAAGCTTTCTTT
CDR3aa: CAWSPQGPKAFF
len: 12
v_gene: TRBV30
j_gene: TRBJ1-1
d_gene: .
abundance: .

CDR3nt: TGTGCCAGCAGCCCCCGGACAGGGGTTAAAAACATTCAGTACTTC
CDR3aa: CASSPRTGVKNIQYF
len: 15
v_gene: TRBV7-6
j_gene: TRBJ2-4
d_gene: TRBD1
abundance: .

CDR3nt: TGTGCCAGCAGTTTGGCACTAGCGGGGGGACCAGATACGCAGTATTTT
CDR3aa: CASSLALAGGPDTQYF
len: 16
v_gene: TRBV27
j_gene: TRBJ2-3
d_gene: TRBD2
abundance: .

CDR3nt: TGTGCCAGTAGTATCCGGGACAGCCCCTACGAGCAGTACTTC
CDR3aa: CASSIRDSPYEQYF
len: 14
v_gene: TRBV19
j_gene: TRBJ2-7
d_gene: TRBD1
abundance: .

CDR3nt: TGTGCCAGCACCTTGCTCGGGGGAACCTACAATGAGCAGTTCTTC
CDR3aa: CASTLLGGTYNEQFF
len: 15
v_gene: TRBV2
j_gene: TRBJ2-1
d_gene: .
abundance: .

CDR3nt: TGTGCCAGCAGCGAAGGGGGGGGGCAGCCTTATGGCTACACCTTC
CDR3aa: CASSEGGGQPYGYTF
len: 15
v_gene: TRBV2
j_gene: TRBJ1-2
d_gene: .
abundance: .

CDR3nt: TGCAGCGTACTCACAGGGGACGGGGAGACCCAGTACTTC
CDR3aa: CSVLTGDGETQYF
len: 13
v_gene: TRBV29-1
j_gene: TRBJ2-5
d_gene: TRBD1
abundance: .

CDR3nt: TGTGCCAGTAGTATAGACGGGAGTAGCACAGATACGCAGTATTTT
CDR3aa: CASSIDGSSTDTQYF
len: 15
v_gene: TRBV19
j_gene: TRBJ2-3
d_gene: .
abundance: .